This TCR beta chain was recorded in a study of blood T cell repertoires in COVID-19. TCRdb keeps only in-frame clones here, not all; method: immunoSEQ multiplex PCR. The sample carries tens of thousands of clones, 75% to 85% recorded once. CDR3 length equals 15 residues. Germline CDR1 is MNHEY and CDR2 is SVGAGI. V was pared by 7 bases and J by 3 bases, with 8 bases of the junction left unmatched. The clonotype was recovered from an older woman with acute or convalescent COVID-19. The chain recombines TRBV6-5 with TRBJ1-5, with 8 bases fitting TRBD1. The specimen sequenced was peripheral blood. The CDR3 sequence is CASTTGQDTNQPQHF. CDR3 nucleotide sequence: TGTGCCAGCACAACGGGACAGGACACCAATCAGCCCCAGCATTTT.